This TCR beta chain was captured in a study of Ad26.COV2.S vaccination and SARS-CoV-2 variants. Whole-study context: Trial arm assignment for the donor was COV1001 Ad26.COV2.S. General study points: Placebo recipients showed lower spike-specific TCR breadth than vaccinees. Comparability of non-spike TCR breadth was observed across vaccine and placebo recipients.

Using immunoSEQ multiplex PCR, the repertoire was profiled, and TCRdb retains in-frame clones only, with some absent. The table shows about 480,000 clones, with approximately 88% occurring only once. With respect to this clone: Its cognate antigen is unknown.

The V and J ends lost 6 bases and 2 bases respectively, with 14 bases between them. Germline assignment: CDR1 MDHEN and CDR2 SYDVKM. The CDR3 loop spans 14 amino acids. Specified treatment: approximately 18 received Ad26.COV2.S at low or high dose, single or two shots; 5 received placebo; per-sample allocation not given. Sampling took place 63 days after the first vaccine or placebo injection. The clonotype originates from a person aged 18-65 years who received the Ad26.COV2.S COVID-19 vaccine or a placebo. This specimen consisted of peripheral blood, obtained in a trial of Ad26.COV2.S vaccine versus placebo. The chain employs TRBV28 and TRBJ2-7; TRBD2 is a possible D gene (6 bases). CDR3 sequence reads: CASRGGLLPYEQYF. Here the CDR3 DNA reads TGTGCCAGCAGGGGGGGACTGTTACCCTACGAGCAGTACTTC.